Listed below are T cell receptor beta chains from one sample, sequenced in a study of blood T cell repertoires in COVID-19. TCRdb's table, derived via immunoSEQ multiplex PCR, lists solely in-frame clones and lacks some. The repertoire holds around 380,000 clones, with around 87% as singletons. The sample consisted of PBMCs or T cells enriched from blood (not recorded which). These receptors all come from a man aged 30-40 years who had recovered from COVID-19. CDR3s include the opening cysteine and the closing phenylalanine or tryptophan. The order of the fields is V gene, J gene, clone size, D gene, CDR3 DNA, CDR3 protein. D genes are given only for firm matches. The listing skips clone size in some rows; elsewhere it reads once, few, many or a size class.

TRBV3-1/TRBV3-2	TRBJ1-2	NA	NA	TGTGCCAGCAGCCAATTCTCCAGGGGCGCAGGTGACTATGGCTACACCTTC	CASSQFSRGAGDYGYTF
TRBV7-2	TRBJ2-2	NA	TRBD2	TGTGCCAGCAGCCAAAACCCGGGACTACCTACCGGGGAGCTGTTTTTT	CASSQNPGLPTGELFF
TRBV3-1/TRBV3-2	TRBJ1-1	once	NA	TGTGCCAGCAGCCATGGACTTACGAACACTGAAGCTTTCTTT	CASSHGLTNTEAFF
TRBV5-1	TRBJ1-3	NA	NA	TGCGCCAGCAGCTTGGGAGGGACGGGGGCTGGAAACACCATATATTTT	CASSLGGTGAGNTIYF
TRBV7-6	TRBJ1-2	NA	TRBD1	TGTGCCAGCAGCCTAGGACAGGGCTCCTATGGCTACACCTTC	CASSLGQGSYGYTF
TRBV4-3	TRBJ2-5	NA	NA	TGCGCCAGCAGCCAAGGCCCGGGGGAGACCCAGTACTTC	CASSQGPGETQYF
TRBV12-3/TRBV12-4	TRBJ1-2	NA	NA	TGTGTTTCCCAGAGGGGAGGATCCTTC	CVSQRGGSF
TRBV3-1/TRBV3-2	TRBJ1-6	NA	NA	TGTGCCAGCAGCCAGGTCGGGGTATCGAATTCACCCCTCCACTTT	CASSQVGVSNSPLHF
TRBV20-1	TRBJ2-5	NA	TRBD2	TGCAGTGCTAGTGGGACTAGCTTGGGAGAGACCCAGTACTTC	CSASGTSLGETQYF
TRBV27	TRBJ1-1	NA	NA	TGTGCCAGCAACGTAGGAAGAGGCACTGAAGCTTTCTTT	CASNVGRGTEAFF
TRBV4-3	TRBJ2-1	NA	NA	TGCGCCAGCAGCCAAGAGTCGGGGAACGAGCAGTTCTTC	CASSQESGNEQFF
TRBV4-2	TRBJ2-3	NA	TRBD2	TGTGCCAGCAGCCAAACTATGACTAGCGGGGGGGCCGGGTCTACAGATACGCAGTATTTT	CASSQTMTSGGAGSTDTQYF
TRBV19	TRBJ2-1	NA	NA	TGTGCCAGTAGTATCGACAGTAGCTCCTACAATGAGCAGTTCTTC	CASSIDSSSYNEQFF
TRBV11-2	TRBJ2-3	NA	NA	TGTGCCAGCAGCTTAGAGCGATCGGATACGCAGTATTTT	CASSLERSDTQYF
TRBV9	TRBJ1-6	NA	NA	TGTGCCAGCAGCCCGTACGGGGGGAATTCACCCCTCCACTTT	CASSPYGGNSPLHF
TRBV29-1	TRBJ2-3	NA	TRBD2	TGCAGCGTTGGTCGGGGATTTACTAGCGGCACAGATACGCAGTATTTT	CSVGRGFTSGTDTQYF
TRBV29-1	TRBJ2-1	NA	NA	TGCAGCGTCAACAGGGTCTCGCACAATGAGCAGTTCTTC	CSVNRVSHNEQFF
TRBV5-1	TRBJ1-3	NA	NA	TGCGCCAGCACCCCGGACAGTTACTCTGGAAACACCATATATTTT	CASTPDSYSGNTIYF
TRBV19	TRBJ1-1	NA	NA	TGTGCCAGTAGTATAAATAAGGACATTCGGGCTTTCTTT	CASSINKDIRAFF
TRBV3-1/TRBV3-2	TRBJ2-5	NA	TRBD2	TGTGCCAGCACCTCTAGCGGGGGTTCTCAAGAGACCCAGTACTTC	CASTSSGGSQETQYF
TRBV3-1/TRBV3-2	TRBJ2-3	NA	NA	TGTGCCAGCAGCCAACCTCTAGGTGCCTACACAGATACGCAGTATTTT	CASSQPLGAYTDTQYF
TRBV14	TRBJ2-7	NA	NA	TGTGCCAGCAGCCAAGAAAAGCCGGGAAGGGAGAACCGAGTTTACGAGCAGTACTTC	CASSQEKPGRENRVYEQYF
TRBV9	TRBJ1-5	NA	NA	TGTGCCAGCAGCGTAGACCCAGGGGTGTCGGACAATCAGCCCCAGCATTTT	CASSVDPGVSDNQPQHF
TRBV11-2	TRBJ1-1	NA	TRBD1	TGTGCCAGCAGCTTACAGTTGGCAGGGGGGAGCACTGAAGCTTTCTTT	CASSLQLAGGSTEAFF
TRBV21-1	TRBJ1-4	NA	NA	TGTGCCAGCAAACCTCATTCAGGGCGCCCGGATGAAAAACTGTTTTTT	CASKPHSGRPDEKLFF
TRBV6-2/TRBV6-3	TRBJ2-7	NA	NA	TGTGCCAGCAGTTATGAGTTGAATTTCGAGCAGTACTTC	CASSYELNFEQYF
TRBV6-6	TRBJ1-5	NA	NA	TGTGCCAGCACCCTTAGTTCCTTCGAGCCCCAGCATTTT	CASTLSSFEPQHF
TRBV10-3	TRBJ1-1	NA	TRBD1	TGTGCATCAGGGGGAGAGTCGGGAAACACTGAAGCTTTCTTT	CASGGESGNTEAFF
TRBV7-3	TRBJ1-1	NA	TRBD1	TGTGCCAGCAGCCCCGACAGGGAGAGTGAAGCTTTCTTT	CASSPDRESEAFF
TRBV4-3	TRBJ1-2	NA	TRBD1	TGCGCCAGCAGCACCCGGGACAGCAACTATGGCTACACCTTC	CASSTRDSNYGYTF
TRBV29-1	TRBJ1-3	NA	NA	TGCAGCGTTTCACAGGGTTCGGACACCATATATTTT	CSVSQGSDTIYF
TRBV4-1	TRBJ1-1	NA	NA	TGCGCCAGCAGCCAAGGGGTAATGGGGCCGACGAACACTGAAGCTTTCTTT	CASSQGVMGPTNTEAFF
TRBV19	TRBJ2-2	NA	NA	TGTGCCAGTAGTCCTAGGGGGATTAACACCGGGGAGCTGTTTTTT	CASSPRGINTGELFF
TRBV9	TRBJ1-1	NA	NA	TGTGCCAGCAGCGTAGAGTTCGGGAACACTGAAGCTTTCTTT	CASSVEFGNTEAFF
TRBV20-1	TRBJ1-3	NA	NA	TGCAGTGCTAGTTGGGGGGGTCGGGAGAACACCATATATTTT	CSASWGGRENTIYF
TRBV5-1	TRBJ1-6	NA	NA	TGCGCCAGCAGCTTGGGAACAGTGAATTCACCCCTCCACTTT	CASSLGTVNSPLHF
TRBV7-8	TRBJ2-1	NA	TRBD1	TGTGCCAGCAGCCAGCCAGGGGGCAATGAGCAGTTCTTC	CASSQPGGNEQFF
TRBV5-1	TRBJ1-3	NA	TRBD1	TGCGCCAGCAGCCTAGGGACAGGGGGTACCTCTGGAAACACCATATATTTT	CASSLGTGGTSGNTIYF
TRBV29-1	TRBJ2-2	NA	NA	TGCAGCGTCCTCGAGGGTTCCGGGGAGCTGTTTTTT	CSVLEGSGELFF
TRBV19	TRBJ2-6	NA	NA	TGTGCCAGTAGAACAGCTGGGGCCAACGTCCTGACTTTC	CASRTAGANVLTF
TRBV18	TRBJ1-2	NA	TRBD1	TGTGCCAGCTCCCCGGGACAGTCTTATGGCTACACCTTC	CASSPGQSYGYTF
TRBV5-1	TRBJ1-2	few	NA	TGCGCCAGCAGCTTATTGACAGGTGGCTCACTCTATGGCTACACCTTC	CASSLLTGGSLYGYTF
TRBV5-4	TRBJ2-5	NA	NA	TGTGCCAGCAGCTTTGGACGGGGACAAGAGACCCAGTACTTC	CASSFGRGQETQYF
TRBV11-2	TRBJ2-1	NA	TRBD2	TGTGCCAGCAGCTTAGCGGGGGGGAAGTCCTACAATGAGCAGTTCTTC	CASSLAGGKSYNEQFF
TRBV18	TRBJ1-4	once	NA	TGTGCCAGCTCACCTCTTGCAACTAATGAAAAACTGTTTTTT	CASSPLATNEKLFF
TRBV19	TRBJ2-2	NA	TRBD2	TGTGCCAGTAGGCAGGGACTAAACACCGGGGAGCTGTTTTTT	CASRQGLNTGELFF
TRBV19	TRBJ1-5	NA	NA	TGTGCCAGTAGTATCCACAATAGACCCTTCAGCGGCGATCAGCCCCAGCATTTT	CASSIHNRPFSGDQPQHF
TRBV29-1	TRBJ1-2	NA	NA	TGCAGCGTTGACCCCCGTTCAGCTAACTATGGCTACACCTTC	CSVDPRSANYGYTF
TRBV5-1	TRBJ2-5	NA	NA	TGCGCCAGCAGCTTGAGAGCGTACCAAGAGACCCAGTACTTC	CASSLRAYQETQYF
TRBV15	TRBJ2-1	NA	TRBD2	TGTGCCACCAGCAGAGATCTGGGGGGGACTAGCTACAATGAGCAGTTCTTC	CATSRDLGGTSYNEQFF
TRBV29-1	TRBJ2-2	NA	TRBD2	TGCAGCGTTGTAGCTGGGTCGACTAGCGGGGGTCTGAACACCGGGGAGCTGTTTTTT	CSVVAGSTSGGLNTGELFF
TRBV7-9	TRBJ1-1	NA	TRBD1	TGTGCCAGCAGCTGGACAGGGGGCCTGAACACTGAAGCTTTCTTT	CASSWTGGLNTEAFF
TRBV19	TRBJ1-2	few	NA	TGTGCCAGTAGTTCCGGAGCGGACTATGGCTACACCTTC	CASSSGADYGYTF
TRBV12-2	TRBJ2-1	once	NA	TGTGCAAGTCGCTTAGCCCAAAGCGGAATCGGACTTAGGCTTAGTAATGAGCAGTTCTTC	CASRLAQSGIGLRLSNEQFF
TRBV18	TRBJ2-7	NA	TRBD1	TGTGCCAGCTCAGTACAGGGGCCCTACTACGAGCAGTACTTC	CASSVQGPYYEQYF